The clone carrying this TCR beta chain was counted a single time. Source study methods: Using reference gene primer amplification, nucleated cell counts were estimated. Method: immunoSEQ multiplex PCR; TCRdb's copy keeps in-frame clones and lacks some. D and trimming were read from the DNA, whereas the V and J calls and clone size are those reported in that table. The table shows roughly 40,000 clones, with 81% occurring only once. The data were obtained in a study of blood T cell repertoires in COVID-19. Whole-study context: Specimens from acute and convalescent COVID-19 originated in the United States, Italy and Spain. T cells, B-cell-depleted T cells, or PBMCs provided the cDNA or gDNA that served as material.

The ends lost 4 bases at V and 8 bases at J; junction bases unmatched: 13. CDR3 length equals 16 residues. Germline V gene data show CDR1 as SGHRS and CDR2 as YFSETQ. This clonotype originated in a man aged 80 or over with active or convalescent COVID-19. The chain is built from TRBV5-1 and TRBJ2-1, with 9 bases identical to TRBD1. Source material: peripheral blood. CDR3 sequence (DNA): TGCGCCAGCAGCCTCGAGGGTCACAGGGGGCTGGATGAGCAGTTCTTC. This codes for CASSLEGHRGLDEQFF.